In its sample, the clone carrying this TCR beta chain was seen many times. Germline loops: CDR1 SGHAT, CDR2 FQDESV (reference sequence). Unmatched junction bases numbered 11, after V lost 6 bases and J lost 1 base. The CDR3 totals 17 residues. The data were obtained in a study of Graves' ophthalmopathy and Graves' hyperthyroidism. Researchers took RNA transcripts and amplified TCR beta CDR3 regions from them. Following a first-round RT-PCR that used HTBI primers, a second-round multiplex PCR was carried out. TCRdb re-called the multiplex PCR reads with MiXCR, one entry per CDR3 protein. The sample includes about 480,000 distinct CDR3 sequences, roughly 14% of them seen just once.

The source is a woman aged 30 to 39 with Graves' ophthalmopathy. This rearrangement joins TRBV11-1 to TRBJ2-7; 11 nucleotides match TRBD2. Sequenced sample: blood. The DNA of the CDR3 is TGTGCCAGCAGACCCTTGGAGACTAGCGGGGAATCCTACGAGCAGTACTTC. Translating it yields CASRPLETSGESYEQYF.